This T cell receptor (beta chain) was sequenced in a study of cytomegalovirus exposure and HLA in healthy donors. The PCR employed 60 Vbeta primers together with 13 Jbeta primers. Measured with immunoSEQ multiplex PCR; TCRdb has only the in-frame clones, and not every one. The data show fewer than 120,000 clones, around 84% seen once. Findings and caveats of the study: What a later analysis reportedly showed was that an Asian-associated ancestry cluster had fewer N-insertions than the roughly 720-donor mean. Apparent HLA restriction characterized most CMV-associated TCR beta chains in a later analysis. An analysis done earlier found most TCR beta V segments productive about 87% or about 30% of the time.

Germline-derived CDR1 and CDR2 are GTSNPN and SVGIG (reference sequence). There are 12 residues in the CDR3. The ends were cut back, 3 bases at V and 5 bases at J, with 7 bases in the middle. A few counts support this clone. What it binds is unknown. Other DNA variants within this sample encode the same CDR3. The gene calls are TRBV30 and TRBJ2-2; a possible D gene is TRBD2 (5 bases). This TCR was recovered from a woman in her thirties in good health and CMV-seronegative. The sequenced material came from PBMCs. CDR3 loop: CAWSRGTGELFF. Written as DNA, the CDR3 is TGTGCCTGGAGCCGGGGAACCGGGGAGCTGTTTTTT.